Listed below are T cell receptor beta chains from one sample, sequenced in a study of early stage breast cancer tumors. Assay: immunoSEQ multiplex PCR; the TCRdb copy retains only in-frame clones and omits some. This repertoire shows 60,000 to 75,000 clones, about 85% found once; its top ten account for around 5%. Sequencing input: blood. The receptor source for this set is a person in their 40s with breast cancer. Each CDR3 is given with its conserved first and last residue. The D gene is left open where the match is weak. A clone size is listed for some rows: how often the clone was seen (once, few, many), or a class if it is expanded.

clone size: few
J gene: TRBJ1-2
D gene: TRBD1
V gene: TRBV10-1
CDR3 protein: CASWDSKFDYGYTF
CDR3 DNA: TGCGCCAGTTGGGACAGCAAGTTTGACTATGGCTACACCTTC

clone size: -
J gene: TRBJ2-3
D gene: -
V gene: TRBV5-4
CDR3 protein: CASSPLKTSTDTQYF
CDR3 DNA: TGTGCCAGCAGCCCCTTGAAGACTAGCACAGATACGCAGTATTTT

clone size: -
J gene: TRBJ1-3
D gene: -
V gene: TRBV13
CDR3 protein: CASSQYYSGNTIYF
CDR3 DNA: TGTGCCAGCAGCCAGTACTACTCTGGAAACACCATATATTTT

clone size: -
J gene: TRBJ1-1
D gene: TRBD1
V gene: TRBV9
CDR3 protein: CASSGDRERSEAFF
CDR3 DNA: TGTGCCAGCAGCGGGGACAGGGAGAGAAGTGAAGCTTTCTTT

clone size: few
J gene: TRBJ1-3
D gene: -
V gene: TRBV7-8
CDR3 protein: CASALHSGNTIYF
CDR3 DNA: TGTGCCAGCGCATTACACTCTGGAAACACCATATATTTT

clone size: few
J gene: TRBJ1-5
D gene: -
V gene: TRBV28
CDR3 protein: CASSLTGLQHF
CDR3 DNA: TGTGCCAGCAGTCTCACAGGGCTCCAGCATTTT

clone size: -
J gene: TRBJ2-3
D gene: -
V gene: TRBV4-1
CDR3 protein: CASSQVSEGVSDTQYF
CDR3 DNA: TGCGCCAGCAGCCAAGTATCTGAGGGGGTATCAGATACGCAGTATTTT

clone size: -
J gene: TRBJ2-1
D gene: -
V gene: TRBV19
CDR3 protein: CASNGGFYNEQFF
CDR3 DNA: TGTGCCAGTAACGGGGGTTTCTACAATGAGCAGTTCTTC

clone size: -
J gene: TRBJ2-7
D gene: -
V gene: TRBV6-6
CDR3 protein: CASSRGGMAYEQYF
CDR3 DNA: TGTGCCAGCAGTAGGGGCGGGATGGCCTACGAGCAGTACTTC

clone size: -
J gene: TRBJ2-7
D gene: TRBD1
V gene: TRBV19
CDR3 protein: CASSSRQGPYEQYF
CDR3 DNA: TGTGCCAGTAGTTCCCGACAGGGACCCTACGAGCAGTACTTC

clone size: -
J gene: TRBJ1-2
D gene: TRBD1
V gene: TRBV7-2
CDR3 protein: CASSLWTGDNYGYTF
CDR3 DNA: TGTGCCAGCAGCCTGTGGACAGGGGATAACTATGGCTACACCTTC

clone size: -
J gene: TRBJ1-2
D gene: -
V gene: TRBV9
CDR3 protein: CASSERGDGYTF
CDR3 DNA: TGTGCCAGCAGCGAGCGGGGGGATGGCTACACCTTC

clone size: -
J gene: TRBJ2-7
D gene: TRBD2
V gene: TRBV19
CDR3 protein: CASSITSGFSYEQYF
CDR3 DNA: TGTGCCAGTAGTATTACTAGCGGCTTCTCCTACGAGCAGTACTTC

clone size: -
J gene: TRBJ2-2
D gene: TRBD2
V gene: TRBV19
CDR3 protein: CASSIVQGTSGIPGELFF
CDR3 DNA: TGTGCCAGTAGTATAGTCCAGGGGACTAGCGGGATTCCCGGGGAGCTGTTTTTT

clone size: -
J gene: TRBJ1-1
D gene: TRBD1
V gene: TRBV27
CDR3 protein: CASRYLGQGTTEAFF
CDR3 DNA: TGTGCCAGCAGGTATCTAGGACAGGGGACCACTGAAGCTTTCTTT

clone size: medium-sized
J gene: TRBJ2-2
D gene: -
V gene: TRBV6-4
CDR3 protein: CASSDQDTGELFF
CDR3 DNA: TGTGCCAGCAGTGATCAGGACACCGGGGAGCTGTTTTTT

clone size: -
J gene: TRBJ2-2
D gene: TRBD1
V gene: TRBV19
CDR3 protein: CASMGQGSTGELFF
CDR3 DNA: TGTGCCAGTATGGGACAGGGGAGCACCGGGGAGCTGTTTTTT

clone size: -
J gene: TRBJ2-1
D gene: -
V gene: TRBV5-8
CDR3 protein: CASSLAAGLYNEQFF
CDR3 DNA: TGTGCCAGCAGCTTGGCGGCGGGGCTGTACAATGAGCAGTTCTTC

clone size: -
J gene: TRBJ2-2
D gene: TRBD2
V gene: TRBV7-6
CDR3 protein: CASTPGGIGGELFF
CDR3 DNA: TGTGCCAGCACGCCGGGGGGGATCGGTGGGGAGCTGTTTTTT

clone size: -
J gene: TRBJ2-1
D gene: -
V gene: TRBV5-1
CDR3 protein: CASSLGASYNEQFF
CDR3 DNA: TGCGCCAGCAGCTTGGGGGCCTCCTACAATGAGCAGTTCTTC

clone size: few
J gene: TRBJ2-1
D gene: -
V gene: TRBV7-9
CDR3 protein: CASRRRELTYNEQFF
CDR3 DNA: TGTGCCAGCAGGAGAAGGGAGTTGACCTACAATGAGCAGTTCTTC

clone size: few
J gene: TRBJ1-4
D gene: -
V gene: TRBV4-1
CDR3 protein: CASSLIRTTEKLFF
CDR3 DNA: TGCGCCAGCAGCCTGATCAGGACTACTGAAAAACTGTTTTTT

clone size: once
J gene: TRBJ2-1
D gene: -
V gene: TRBV29-1
CDR3 protein: CSVAGDSSYNEQFF
CDR3 DNA: TGCAGCGTTGCGGGCGATAGCTCCTACAATGAGCAGTTCTTC

clone size: few
J gene: TRBJ1-2
D gene: TRBD1
V gene: TRBV5-1
CDR3 protein: CASSSQGADGYTF
CDR3 DNA: TGCGCCAGCAGCAGCCAGGGGGCTGATGGCTACACCTTC

clone size: -
J gene: TRBJ1-2
D gene: -
V gene: TRBV7-9
CDR3 protein: CASSSELPRYGYTF
CDR3 DNA: TGTGCCAGCAGCTCCGAACTACCTCGCTATGGCTACACCTTC

clone size: few
J gene: TRBJ1-1
D gene: -
V gene: TRBV30
CDR3 protein: CAWSVLNTEAFF
CDR3 DNA: TGTGCCTGGAGTGTACTGAACACTGAAGCTTTCTTT

clone size: -
J gene: TRBJ2-7
D gene: TRBD2
V gene: TRBV19
CDR3 protein: CASAGLAGGGIHEQYF
CDR3 DNA: TGTGCCAGCGCCGGACTAGCGGGAGGAGGGATCCACGAGCAGTACTTC

clone size: -
J gene: TRBJ2-1
D gene: -
V gene: TRBV6-4
CDR3 protein: CASIIPVNEQFF
CDR3 DNA: TGTGCCAGCATAATCCCGGTCAATGAGCAGTTCTTC

clone size: -
J gene: TRBJ1-4
D gene: -
V gene: TRBV2
CDR3 protein: CASSEGGAGGNEKLFF
CDR3 DNA: TGTGCCAGCAGTGAAGGGGGGGCGGGAGGAAATGAAAAACTGTTTTTT

clone size: -
J gene: TRBJ1-2
D gene: TRBD1
V gene: TRBV5-1
CDR3 protein: CATGTGGDGYTF
CDR3 DNA: TGCGCCACCGGTACAGGGGGTGATGGCTACACCTTC

clone size: -
J gene: TRBJ2-7
D gene: -
V gene: TRBV10-2
CDR3 protein: CASSDPTSYEQYF
CDR3 DNA: TGCGCCAGCAGTGACCCAACTAGCTACGAGCAGTACTTC

clone size: -
J gene: TRBJ2-5
D gene: -
V gene: TRBV11-2
CDR3 protein: CASSSKGGNSLLQTQYF
CDR3 DNA: TGTGCCAGCAGCTCAAAGGGGGGAAACTCCCTCTTACAGACCCAGTACTTC

clone size: -
J gene: TRBJ2-1
D gene: -
V gene: TRBV19
CDR3 protein: CASSTELRNEQFF
CDR3 DNA: TGTGCCAGTAGTACCGAGCTGCGGAATGAGCAGTTCTTC

clone size: -
J gene: TRBJ2-1
D gene: TRBD2
V gene: TRBV29-1
CDR3 protein: CSVGLAGGPGEQFF
CDR3 DNA: TGCAGCGTTGGACTAGCGGGAGGGCCAGGGGAGCAGTTCTTC

clone size: -
J gene: TRBJ2-7
D gene: -
V gene: TRBV7-2
CDR3 protein: CASSLLRGNEQYF
CDR3 DNA: TGTGCCAGCAGCCTCTTACGGGGAAACGAGCAGTACTTC

clone size: -
J gene: TRBJ1-1
D gene: -
V gene: TRBV28
CDR3 protein: CASSSPDGGEAFF
CDR3 DNA: TGTGCCAGCAGTTCTCCGGACGGTGGGGAAGCTTTCTTT

clone size: once
J gene: TRBJ2-6
D gene: TRBD1
V gene: TRBV7-6
CDR3 protein: CASSLEAGGGNVLTF
CDR3 DNA: TGTGCCAGCAGCTTAGAAGCAGGGGGCGGCAACGTCCTGACTTTC

clone size: few
J gene: TRBJ1-2
D gene: TRBD1
V gene: TRBV11-2
CDR3 protein: CASSLGDRVNMNYGYTF
CDR3 DNA: TGTGCCAGCAGCTTAGGGGACAGGGTAAACATGAACTATGGCTACACCTTC

clone size: -
J gene: TRBJ1-2
D gene: -
V gene: TRBV5-1
CDR3 protein: CASSLLGVRGYTF
CDR3 DNA: TGCGCCAGCAGCTTGTTGGGGGTTCGTGGCTACACCTTC

clone size: -
J gene: TRBJ2-1
D gene: -
V gene: TRBV28
CDR3 protein: CASTRQSSYNEQFF
CDR3 DNA: TGTGCCAGCACCCGACAGAGCTCCTACAATGAGCAGTTCTTC

clone size: -
J gene: TRBJ2-2
D gene: -
V gene: TRBV5-4
CDR3 protein: CASSFENTGELFF
CDR3 DNA: TGTGCCAGCAGCTTCGAGAACACCGGGGAGCTGTTTTTT

clone size: -
J gene: TRBJ2-7
D gene: -
V gene: TRBV6-1
CDR3 protein: CASSATRQLSYEQYF
CDR3 DNA: TGTGCCAGCAGTGCCACCAGGCAGTTATCCTACGAGCAGTACTTC

clone size: -
J gene: TRBJ2-7
D gene: TRBD2
V gene: TRBV5-1
CDR3 protein: CASSPGFSGSKSEQYF
CDR3 DNA: TGCGCCAGCAGCCCGGGTTTCAGCGGGAGTAAGTCCGAGCAGTACTTC

clone size: -
J gene: TRBJ2-6
D gene: -
V gene: TRBV6-1
CDR3 protein: CASSDQVAGANVLTF
CDR3 DNA: TGTGCCAGCAGTGATCAGGTAGCAGGGGCCAACGTCCTGACTTTC

clone size: -
J gene: TRBJ1-4
D gene: -
V gene: TRBV5-6
CDR3 protein: CASSFTGDRLFF
CDR3 DNA: TGTGCCAGCAGCTTTACGGGGGATAGGCTGTTTTTT

clone size: -
J gene: TRBJ1-4
D gene: -
V gene: TRBV5-6
CDR3 protein: CASSLPADEKLFF
CDR3 DNA: TGTGCCAGCAGCTTGCCTGCAGATGAAAAACTGTTTTTT

clone size: -
J gene: TRBJ2-2
D gene: -
V gene: TRBV18
CDR3 protein: CASSPPSGGRNTGELFF
CDR3 DNA: TGTGCCAGCTCACCTCCCTCAGGGGGGAGAAACACCGGGGAGCTGTTTTTT

clone size: -
J gene: TRBJ1-2
D gene: -
V gene: TRBV11-2
CDR3 protein: CASSSPRNHYGYTF
CDR3 DNA: TGTGCCAGCAGCTCCCCTCGCAATCACTATGGCTACACCTTC

clone size: -
J gene: TRBJ2-7
D gene: TRBD2
V gene: TRBV7-9
CDR3 protein: CASSLAGGPNEQYF
CDR3 DNA: TGTGCCAGCAGCCTAGCGGGAGGGCCAAACGAGCAGTACTTC

clone size: -
J gene: TRBJ2-7
D gene: TRBD2
V gene: TRBV28
CDR3 protein: CASSSYTSGRRGYEQYF
CDR3 DNA: TGTGCCAGCAGTTCCTATACTAGCGGGAGGCGGGGCTACGAGCAGTACTTC